Presented here are 26 T cell receptor beta chains from one specimen sequenced in a study of resident and recirculating memory T cells in vitiligo. TCRdb keeps only in-frame clones here, not all; method: immunoSEQ multiplex PCR. Among around 70,000 clones listed, roughly 90% were seen once. The specimen sequenced was blood. The receptor source for this set is a male donor with vitiligo.

The rearrangement joins TRBV19 to TRBJ1-5; D unresolved. Germline values: CDR1 LNHDA, CDR2 SQIVND (reference sequence). The CDR3 has 13 amino acids. Trimming cost V 3 bases and J 0 bases, with 3 bases left between them. The CDR3 nucleotides are TGTGCCAGTAGTATCAGTAGCAATCAGCCCCAGCATTTT. This encodes CASSISSNQPQHF.

The genes are TRBV7-8 and TRBJ2-6; D gene unclear. This CDR3 is 17 amino acids long. Germline-derived CDR1 and CDR2 are SGHVS and FQNEAQ. V was pared by 2 bases and J by 0 bases, with 11 bases between. CDR3 amino acids: CASSLFRWYSGANVLTF. The CDR3 bases are TGTGCCAGCAGCTTATTTCGGTGGTACTCTGGGGCCAACGTCCTGACTTTC.

V gene TRBV7-9 combines with J gene TRBJ2-2; 8 bases map to TRBD2. The J segment lost 1 base and the V segment lost 11 bases, leaving 6 bases of the junction unmatched. The CDR3 totals 14 residues. Per the germline V gene, CDR1 is SEHNR and CDR2 is FQNEAQ (reference sequence). The CDR3 nucleotides read TGTGCCTCCCGGGGGGGCTGGAACACCGGGGAGCTGTTTTTT. It is translated as CASRGGWNTGELFF.

The rearrangement joins TRBV5-4 to TRBJ2-2; D is unresolved. The germline V gene has CDR1 SGHNT and CDR2 YYREEE (reference sequence). The length of the CDR3 is 12 residues. The V gene lost 4 bases and the J gene lost 6 bases, with 7 bases spanning the gap. CDR3 DNA sequence: TGTGCCAGCAGCCGTGGCCCCGGGGAGCTGTTTTTT. This encodes CASSRGPGELFF.

The chain couples TRBV28 to TRBJ1-2; 8 positions agree with TRBD1. Germline V gene lookup returns CDR1 MDHEN and CDR2 SYDVKM. The CDR3 runs to 15 residues. V shed 2 bases and J 8 bases; nucleotides not matched to a gene: 10. The CDR3 spells CASSLALGQGSGYTF. CDR3 DNA sequence: TGTGCCAGCAGTTTAGCGCTCGGACAGGGATCCGGCTACACCTTC.

This rearrangement joins TRBV5-1 to TRBJ2-7, with D possibly being TRBD1 (6 bases). The CDR3 is 13 amino acids. The germline V and J ends were trimmed by 3 bases and 6 bases, with 13 bases remaining between them. Germline CDR1 SGHRS, CDR2 YFSETQ. The CDR3 loop reads CASSSPGTPEQYF. In nucleotides, the CDR3 is TGCGCCAGCAGCTCCCCGGGGACACCCGAGCAGTACTTC.

The table lists this clone with a few counts. The gene calls are TRBV5-1 and TRBJ1-2; D is possibly TRBD1 (5 bases). The CDR3 is made up of 16 amino acids. The V end lost 5 bases, the J end lost 4 bases, and 21 bases lay between the germline ends. Germline V lookup: CDR1 SGHRS, CDR2 YFSETQ. The CDR3 bases are TGCGCCAGCAGATACGGGGGGGAGAGCTCCCCCTATGGCTACACCTTC. As protein: CASRYGGESSPYGYTF.

This chain connects TRBV18 to TRBJ2-7, with no clear D. Germline CDR1 KGHSH, CDR2 LQKENI. The CDR3 covers 12 residues. V was cut by 5 bases and J by 4 bases, with 9 bases left in between. The CDR3 nucleotides read TGTGCCAGCTCAATGGTCAGGTACGAGCAGTACTTC. It encodes CASSMVRYEQYF.

This chain joins TRBV5-4 and TRBJ1-2; D may be TRBD1 (6 bases). The germline gives CDR1 SGHNT, CDR2 YYREEE (reference sequence). There are 13 residues in the CDR3. Trimming shortened V by 7 bases and J by 2 bases, and 12 bases separated the two germline ends. The CDR3 protein is CASAGQSNYGYTF. CDR3 nucleotide sequence: TGTGCCAGCGCCGGACAGTCAAACTATGGCTACACCTTC.

The V and J genes are TRBV11-2 and TRBJ2-5; TRBD1 matches at 7 bases. There are 15 residues in the CDR3. Germline assignment: CDR1 SGHAT and CDR2 FQNNGV. V lost 1 base to trimming and J lost 4 bases; unmatched junction nucleotides: 6. The CDR3 loop is CASSLGQGGGETQYF. The CDR3 nucleotides read TGTGCCAGCAGCTTAGGACAGGGTGGAGGAGAGACCCAGTACTTC. Together with reference TRBV11-2 and TRBJ2-5, the CDR3 gives the full variable domain: EAGVAQSPRYKIIEKRQSVAFWCNPISGHATLYWYQQILGQGPKLLIQFQNNGVVDDSQLPKDRFSAERLKGVDSTLKIQPAKLEDSAVYLCASSLGQGGGETQYFGPGTRLLVL.

This chain links TRBV7-2 with TRBJ2-3, with TRBD1 as a possible D gene (6 bases). The CDR3 runs 14 residues. Germline V gene sequence: CDR1 SGHTA, CDR2 FQGNSA. V was pared by 2 bases and J by 3 bases, with 9 bases between. For the CDR3, the DNA is TGTGCCAGCAGCTTAAACGGACAGACAGATACGCAGTATTTT. Translated: CASSLNGQTDTQYF.

The rearrangement links TRBV11-2 to TRBJ2-7, with TRBD2 identical over 10 bases. V was clipped by 5 bases and J by 0 bases; unmatched bases: 4. Germline V gene data show CDR1 as SGHAT and CDR2 as FQNNGV. The CDR3 length is 15 residues. The CDR3 DNA reads TGTGCCAGCAGCGATGGGACTAGCGTCTCCTACGAGCAGTACTTC. This translates into CASSDGTSVSYEQYF. Based on the CDR3 plus reference TRBV11-2 and TRBJ2-7, the full variable domain is EAGVAQSPRYKIIEKRQSVAFWCNPISGHATLYWYQQILGQGPKLLIQFQNNGVVDDSQLPKDRFSAERLKGVDSTLKIQPAKLEDSAVYLCASSDGTSVSYEQYFGPGTRLTVT.

This clone was found once. This CDR3 is CASSFGVGPYGYTF. The CDR3 bases are TGTGCCAGCAGTTTTGGGGTGGGGCCTTATGGCTACACCTTC. This chain joins TRBV27 and TRBJ1-2, with D tentatively TRBD1 (5 bases). Germline-derived CDR1 and CDR2 are MNHEY and SMNVEV (reference sequence). V lost 3 bases and J 5 bases, leaving 13 bases between the germline ends. The CDR3 runs to 14 residues.

The CDR3 reads CATKRGDRGRDQPQHF. The CDR3 region has the DNA TGTGCCACCAAAAGGGGGGACAGGGGCAGGGATCAGCCCCAGCATTTT. The chain has TRBV19 and TRBJ1-5; TRBD1 agrees at 10 bases. The V gene's germline CDR1 is LNHDA and CDR2 SQIVND (reference sequence). This CDR3 spans 16 amino acids. The junction had 14 bases not matched to a gene; V was cut back by 10 bases and J by 5 bases.

The chain carries TRBV7-9 and TRBJ2-7; tentatively, D is TRBD1 (5 bases). Germline CDR1 is SEHNR and CDR2 is FQNEAQ (reference sequence). V dropped 5 bases and J dropped 5 bases, with 13 bases sitting between them. The CDR3 has 13 residues. In DNA, the CDR3 is TGTGCCAGCAGCCGTGGCCTGGGGCACGAGCAGTACTTC. Its translation is CASSRGLGHEQYF.

V and J are TRBV5-4 and TRBJ2-6; 8 bases are shared with TRBD1. This CDR3 has 16 residues. CDR1 is SGHNT, CDR2 YYREEE, per germline (reference sequence). V lost 4 bases, J lost 1 base, and 4 bases stayed unmatched. The CDR3 reads CASSLRDRSGANVLTF. The CDR3 DNA reads as TGTGCCAGCAGCCTTAGGGACAGGTCTGGGGCCAACGTCCTGACTTTC.

The chain has TRBV2 and TRBJ1-1; tentatively, D is TRBD1 (6 bases). CDR3 length: 13 amino acids. V was clipped by 7 bases and J by 2 bases, with 11 bases between them. CDR1 and CDR2 (germline): SNHLY, FYNNEI. The CDR3 region has the DNA TGTGCCAGCAAGGACAGTCTAAACACTGAAGCTTTCTTT. Residues: CASKDSLNTEAFF.

The rearrangement joins TRBV7-8 to TRBJ1-1; D gene unclear. CDR3 length equals 13 residues. In germline, CDR1 is SGHVS, CDR2 FQNEAQ. V lost 4 bases and J lost 11, with 17 bases in between. CDR3 in amino acids: CASSSQLGEMAFF. The CDR3 DNA follows: TGTGCCAGCAGCTCCCAGCTAGGCGAAATGGCTTTCTTT.

The rearrangement uses TRBV5-1 and TRBJ1-6; TRBD1 matches 7 bases. V was clipped by 4 bases and J by 3 bases; unmatched bases: 7. Germline values: CDR1 SGHRS, CDR2 YFSETQ. The CDR3 has 16 residues. CDR3 region: CASSEKTGVYNSPLHF. CDR3 nucleotides: TGCGCCAGCAGCGAAAAAACAGGGGTCTATAATTCACCCCTCCACTTT.

V usage is TRBV5-1 and J usage is TRBJ2-3, with TRBD2 identical over 10 bases. The V gene end was trimmed by 4 bases and the J gene end by 6 bases; junction bases not matched to a gene: 11. Germline loops: CDR1 SGHRS, CDR2 YFSETQ. This CDR3 has 16 residues. CDR3 coding DNA: TGCGCCAGCAGCGGGCCGGGACTAGCGATGGCGGATACGCAGTATTTT. It translates to CASSGPGLAMADTQYF. Variable domain in full (rest from reference TRBV5-1 and TRBJ2-3): KAGVTQTPRYLIKTRGQQVTLSCSPISGHRSVSWYQQTPGQGLQFLFEYFSETQRNKGNFPGRFSGRQFSNSRSEMNVSTLELGDSALYLCASSGPGLAMADTQYFGPGTRLTVL.

V gene TRBV2 combines with J gene TRBJ1-5; 8 bases are shared with TRBD1. Per the germline V gene, CDR1 is SNHLY and CDR2 is FYNNEI. The V gene end was trimmed by 5 bases and the J gene end by 4 bases; junction bases not matched to a gene: 7. The CDR3 runs to 15 residues. Written as DNA, the CDR3 is TGTGCCAGCAGTTCGACAGGGGCTCGAAATCAGCCCCAGCATTTT. It specifies CASSSTGARNQPQHF.

This chain joins TRBV11-2 and TRBJ1-5; 7 bases are a match to TRBD1. This CDR3 comprises 14 residues. V was pared by 8 bases and J by 5 bases, with 9 bases of the junction left unmatched. CDR1 is SGHAT and CDR2 is FQNNGV in the germline V gene. The CDR3 DNA follows: TGTGCCAGCGGGGCGGACAGGCGCTATCAGCCCCAGCATTTT. Amino acids: CASGADRRYQPQHF.

CDR3 coding DNA: TGTGCCAGCAGCAAAGGGCAGGGGGCCTGGGAGGGCAATCAGCCCCAGCATTTT. Translating gives CASSKGQGAWEGNQPQHF. This chain connects TRBV21-1 to TRBJ1-5; the table's D call TRBD1 went unverified against the DNA. TRBV21-1 is reported as a pseudogene. The CDR3 runs 18 residues.

The rearrangement joins TRBV7-8 to TRBJ2-1; TRBD2 matches 13 bases. V lost 1 base, J lost 9 bases, and 6 bases stayed unmatched. In germline, CDR1 is SGHVS, CDR2 FQNEAQ. The CDR3 length is 16 residues. For the CDR3, the DNA is TGTGCCAGCAGCTTAGAGGGACTAGCGGGGTCGGGTGAGCAGTTCTTC. This codes for CASSLEGLAGSGEQFF. Full variable domain (missing parts from reference TRBV7-8 and TRBJ2-1): GAGVSQSPRYKVAKRGQDVALRCDPISGHVSLFWYQQALGQGPEFLTYFQNEAQLDKSGLPSDRFFAERPEGSVSTLKIQRTQQEDSAVYLCASSLEGLAGSGEQFFGPGTRLTVL.

This clone showed up just once. This chain uses TRBV4-3 with TRBJ2-3; tentatively, D is TRBD1 (7 bases). Germline-derived CDR1 and CDR2 are LGHNA and YSLEER. V was pared by 4 bases and J by 1 base, with 12 bases between. CDR3 length: 15 residues. CDR3 region: CASSRQGGGTDTQYF. The CDR3 DNA reads TGCGCCAGCAGCCGCCAGGGGGGCGGCACAGATACGCAGTATTTT.

A single count supports this clone. V is TRBV5-4 and J is TRBJ1-1, with 7 bases identical to TRBD1. With 2 bases clipped from V and 4 bases from J, the junction kept 5 bases outside the gene matches. In germline, CDR1 is SGHNT, CDR2 YYREEE (reference sequence). CDR3 length: 14 amino acids. The CDR3, as DNA: TGTGCCAGCAGCTTACTTTCAGGGGGCACTGAAGCTTTCTTT. This gives the protein CASSLLSGGTEAFF. The full variable domain, in which reference TRBV5-4 and TRBJ1-1 provide the parts outside the CDR3, is ETGVTQSPTHLIKTRGQQVTLRCSSQSGHNTVSWYQQALGQGPQFIFQYYREEENGRGNFPPRFSGLQFPNYSSELNVNALELDDSALYLCASSLLSGGTEAFFGQGTRLTVV.